This T cell receptor (beta chain) was obtained from a study of human T cells and chemical hapten exposure. Study summary: Patients, a majority of them female, were diagnosed with alopecia areata, totalis or universalis.

Via MiXCR, TCRdb re-called the RACE reads, giving one row per CDR3 protein. Of under 450,000 distinct CDR3 sequences in the sample, under 6.5% were seen once. V lost 3 bases to trimming and J lost 3 bases, with 9 bases between them. This CDR3 contains 13 residues. Germline assignment: CDR1 ENHRY and CDR2 SYGVKD. The time point denotes: patch test 2, 6 weeks after DPC sensitization. Treatment indicated: therapeutic diphenylcyclopropenone sensitization with weekly scalp DPC. The V and J genes are TRBV10-3 and TRBJ2-7, with a weak D call TRBD1 (6 bases). This clonotype originated in a woman aged 18-29 years with alopecia areata. Some clones in this sample may be carry-over from other donors' samples. The specimen comprised whole blood, sampled in connection with sensitization to the hapten diphenylcyclopropenone (DPC). CDR3 nucleotides: TGTGCCATCAGTGATATACAGGGCTACGAGCAGTACTTC. Translated: CAISDIQGYEQYF.